This T cell receptor (beta chain) was identified in a study of blood T cell repertoires in COVID-19. Study-wide context: T cells, B-cell-depleted T cells, or PBMCs supplied cDNA or gDNA.

With 6 bases removed from V and 6 bases from J, the gap between germline ends came to 10 bases. The CDR3 runs 12 residues. Only in-frame clones appear in the TCRdb table, and some are missing; sequencing was by immunoSEQ multiplex PCR. Of 400,000 to 550,000 clones in the sample, around 89% are singletons; the top ten hold around 4.4%. Sequenced sample: peripheral blood. The clonotype originates from a woman in her twenties or thirties with acute or convalescent COVID-19. The chain recombines TRBV12-3 or TRBV12-4 with TRBJ2-3, with a weak D call TRBD2 (5 bases). The CDR3 DNA is TGTGCCAGCAGCCGGGATGGGGATACGCAGTATTTT. It codes for CASSRDGDTQYF.